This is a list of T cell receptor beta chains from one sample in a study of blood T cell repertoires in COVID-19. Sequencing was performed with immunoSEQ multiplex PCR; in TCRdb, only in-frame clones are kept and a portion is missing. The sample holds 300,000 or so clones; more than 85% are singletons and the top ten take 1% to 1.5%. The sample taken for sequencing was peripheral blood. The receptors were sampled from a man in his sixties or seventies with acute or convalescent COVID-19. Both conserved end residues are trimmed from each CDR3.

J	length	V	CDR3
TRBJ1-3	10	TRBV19	ASTPSGNTIY
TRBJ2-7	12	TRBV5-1	ASKEGPERDEQY
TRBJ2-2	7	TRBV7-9	AVTGELF
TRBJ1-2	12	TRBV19	ASSMVGQVTGYT
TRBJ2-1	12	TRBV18	ASSLDRGSDEQF
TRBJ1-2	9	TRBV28	ASSYSYGYT
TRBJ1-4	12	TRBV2	ASSRRLLGEKLF
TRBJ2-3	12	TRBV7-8	ASSLTTSTDTQY
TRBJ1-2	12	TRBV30	AWSVLQGRDGYT
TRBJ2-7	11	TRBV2	ASSERGGYEQY
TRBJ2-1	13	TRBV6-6	ASTLGGLADNEQF
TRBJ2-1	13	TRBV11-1	ASSLAGGLYNEQF
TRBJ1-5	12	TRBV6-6	ASSPAGRHQPQH
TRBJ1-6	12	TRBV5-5	ASSLAGGNSPLH
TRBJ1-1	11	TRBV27	ASSLEGNTEAF
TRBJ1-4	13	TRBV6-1	ASSEGRWDNEKLF
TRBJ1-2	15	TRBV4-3	ASSQSTLRVGRGGYT
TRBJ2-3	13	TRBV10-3	AIGASGNPTDTQY
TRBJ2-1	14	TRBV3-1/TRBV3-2	ASSQERLAGNNEQF
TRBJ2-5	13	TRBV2	ASSERRVVQETQY
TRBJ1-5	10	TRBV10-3	AISDPGQPQH
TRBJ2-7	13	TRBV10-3	AISESLAGAYEQY
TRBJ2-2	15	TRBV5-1	ASSSGVWVPNTGELF
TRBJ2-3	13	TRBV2	ASSPGTGGTDTQY
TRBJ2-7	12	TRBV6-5	ASSYRQHSYEQY
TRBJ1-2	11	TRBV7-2	ASSLRRERGYT
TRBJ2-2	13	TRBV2	ASRSDRVVQGELF
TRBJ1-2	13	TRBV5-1	ASSPGLGTNYGYT
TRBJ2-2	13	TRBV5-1	ASSLVTGAAGELF
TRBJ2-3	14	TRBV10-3	AISETASGQADTQY
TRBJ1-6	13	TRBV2	ASTTGLTYNSPLH
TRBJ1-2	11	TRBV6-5	ASSYEGAYGYT
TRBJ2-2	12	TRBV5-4	ASKRGGGTGELF
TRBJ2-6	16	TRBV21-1	ASSPGTGTYSGANVLT
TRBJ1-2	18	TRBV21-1	ASSKREEIYGQGASYGYT
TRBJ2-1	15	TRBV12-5	ASGLDAGALLYNEQF
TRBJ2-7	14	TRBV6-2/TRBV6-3	ASSYPRTRGTYEQY